The present entry profiles one T cell receptor beta chain with its context. The antigen it binds to is not known. The sample holds no much larger clone one base away, and base qualities are not on file. These data originate in a study of control samples from healthy donors and cancer patients (dated by TCRdb to 2018 to 2021). Spanning cysteine to phenylalanine, the CDR3 consists of 15 amino acids. Of the read, only the CDR3 DNA is kept; its 45 bases are in frame from base 1. V loses 5 bases of germline sequence and J loses 5 bases, and the interval between the two ends is 16 bases. The germline V gene (reference sequence) yields MNHEY for CDR1 and SMNVEV for CDR2. The library was produced with the immunoSEQ multiplex PCR assay. TCRdb retrieved this table from immuneACCESS and kept in-frame rearrangements only. Not all clones are present; in checked studies, unresolved V genes account for under half, and no reason is known for the remainder. In all, the sample holds some 130,000 clones, and under 90% of those were seen once. In total, the top ten clones hold just over 7.5% of the sample.

The V and J segments used are TRBV27 and TRBJ1-5; matching of 6 bases hints at TRBD1 as the D gene. Input material: PBMCs. The receptor comes from a man aged 50-59 years with head and neck cancer. The CDR3 amino acid sequence is: CASSPTLYRDQPQHF. The sequence in DNA is TGTGCCAGCAGTCCAACATTATACAGGGATCAGCCCCAGCATTTT.